This T cell receptor beta chain was recorded in a study of Graves' ophthalmopathy and Graves' hyperthyroidism. Study-level information: Stable hyperthyroidism meant no ophthalmopathy within 18 months of follow-up.

CDR3 size: 13 residues. V was clipped by 0 bases and J by 4 bases, with 7 bases between them. Germline CDR1 reads SGHNT; CDR2 reads YYREEE (reference sequence). Amplified TCR beta CDR3 regions were obtained using RNA transcripts as template. Amplification began with first-round RT-PCR using HTBI primers, then second-round multiplex PCR was performed. TCRdb passed the multiplex PCR reads through MiXCR, listing each CDR3 protein once. The sample lists approximately 1.2 million distinct CDR3 sequences; 35% to 40% were seen once. The rearrangement joins TRBV5-4 to TRBJ1-2, with no clear D. This TCR was recovered from an adult man with Graves' hyperthyroidism. Material for sequencing was peripheral blood or thyroid tissue (not recorded which). For the CDR3, the DNA is TGTGCCAGCAGCTTGGACTCTTCCTATGGCTACACCTTC. This gives the protein CASSLDSSYGYTF. The full variable domain, with the rest looked up from reference TRBV5-4 and TRBJ1-2, is ETGVTQSPTHLIKTRGQQVTLRCSSQSGHNTVSWYQQALGQGPQFIFQYYREEENGRGNFPPRFSGLQFPNYSSELNVNALELDDSALYLCASSLDSSYGYTFGSGTRLTVV.